This T cell receptor beta chain appears in the sequencing data of a study of T cell repertoires in cytomegalovirus infection. Findings and limits, study-wide: The cumulative frequency of public TCR beta families distinguished individuals who carried CMV together with the relevant HLA.

This clonotype occurred a few times. Its antigen is unknown. Trimming took 1 base from V and 11 from J, leaving 14 bases between them. The germline gives CDR1 MNHNS, CDR2 SASEGT. CDR3 length: 14 amino acids. TCRdb analysed the reads with MiXCR anew, one entry per CDR3 protein. The data show 450,000 to 600,000 distinct CDR3 sequences, roughly 43% seen once. This TCR derives from a human donor in good health (CMV status not recorded). Some clones in this sample may be carry-over from other donors' samples. The source material was cultured PBMCs, sampled from culture after CMV antigen stimulation. This sequence joins TRBV6-1 and TRBJ1-4; no clear D. The CDR3 loop reads CASSEEPGRGKLFF. DNA for the CDR3: TGTGCCAGCAGTGAAGAACCTGGGCGAGGGAAACTGTTTTTT.